Sequencing of this T cell receptor beta chain was carried out in a study of T-cell memory formation after mild COVID-19. Germline V gene data show CDR1 as MGHRA and CDR2 as YSYEKL. V lost 5 bases and J lost 5; bases outside the gene matches: 5. The CDR3 length is 14 residues. Via MiXCR, TCRdb re-called the 5' RACE reads, giving one row per CDR3 protein. This sample has a few hundred thousand distinct CDR3 sequences, with 13% to 15% found just once. V usage is TRBV4-1 and J usage is TRBJ2-3; TRBD2 matches at 9 bases. The TCR comes from a young man who had mild COVID-19 (a few samples of this study predate the infection). Cell type and time point are not known. The sample consisted of PBMCs or a T cell subset sorted from them (not recorded which). The CDR3 region has the DNA TGCGCCAGCAGCGCAGCGGGGGGCATAGATACGCAGTATTTT. Translated: CASSAAGGIDTQYF.